These T cell receptor beta chains were read from a single sample in a study of blood T cell repertoires in COVID-19. Sequencing was performed with immunoSEQ multiplex PCR; in TCRdb, only in-frame clones are kept and a portion is missing. The sample shows 150,000 to 200,000 clones, about 93% of them seen only once. Sequenced input: peripheral blood. All receptors come from a woman aged 45 to 65 with acute or convalescent COVID-19. Both conserved end residues are part of each CDR3. The D gene is left open where the match is weak. Clone size is given for some rows only: seen once, a few or many times, or a class if the clone is expanded.

D	size	V	J	DNA	CDR3
TRBD1	.	TRBV7-3	TRBJ1-1	TGTGCCAGCAGCGAGACAGGGGGGGAGGACACTGAAGCTTTCTTT	CASSETGGEDTEAFF
.	.	TRBV10-3	TRBJ1-1	TGTGCCATCAGTAAGACAGACGGGAGTGAAGCTTTCTTT	CAISKTDGSEAFF
TRBD1	.	TRBV19	TRBJ1-2	TGTGCCAGTAGTATAGCCCCGGGACAGCAAGAGGGGCCGTATGGCTACACCTTC	CASSIAPGQQEGPYGYTF
.	.	TRBV6-1	TRBJ1-5	TGTGCCAGCAGTGAGGGGTGGGGAGTGTGGCAGCCCCAGCATTTT	CASSEGWGVWQPQHF
.	.	TRBV30	TRBJ1-2	TGTGCCTGGAGCGATCCGGGACTAAGGGACTGGAACTATGGCTACACCTTC	CAWSDPGLRDWNYGYTF
TRBD2	.	TRBV4-1	TRBJ2-5	TGCGCCAGCAGCCAGGGGAGCGGGGGACAAGAGACCCAGTACTTC	CASSQGSGGQETQYF
TRBD2	once	TRBV3-1/TRBV3-2	TRBJ2-7	TGTGCCAGCAGCCATCAGATAGCGGGGGTTATCTCCTACGAGCAGTACTTC	CASSHQIAGVISYEQYF
.	.	TRBV24-1	TRBJ1-4	TGTGCCACCAGTGATTCCTTATCCGAAAAACTGTTTTTT	CATSDSLSEKLFF
TRBD1	once	TRBV3-1/TRBV3-2	TRBJ2-7	TGTGCCAGCAGCCCACTCCCCGGGACAGGGGATAGGGAGCAGTACTTC	CASSPLPGTGDREQYF
.	.	TRBV5-6	TRBJ1-6	TGTGCCAGCAGCTTGGAGGGGTTCCAGGGGAATTCACCCCTCCACTTT	CASSLEGFQGNSPLHF
TRBD1	.	TRBV3-1/TRBV3-2	TRBJ2-1	TGTGCCAGCAGCCAAGAGTCTAAGGTGGACAGGGATGATATTGCTGAGCAGTTCTTC	CASSQESKVDRDDIAEQFF
TRBD1	.	TRBV28	TRBJ1-2	TGTGCCAGCAGCGGGACAGCGCTCAACTATGGCTACACCTTC	CASSGTALNYGYTF
TRBD2	.	TRBV10-1	TRBJ2-3	TGCGCCAGCAGTGACCTACTAGCGGGGCGCACAGATACGCAGTATTTT	CASSDLLAGRTDTQYF
.	once	TRBV7-6	TRBJ1-6	TGTGCCAGCAGCTTAGCGGAGGCAGGTTATAATTCACCCCTCCACTTT	CASSLAEAGYNSPLHF
TRBD2	.	TRBV12-5	TRBJ2-1	TGTGCTAGTGGTTTGACACTCACGGGGGGTAATGAGCAGTTCTTC	CASGLTLTGGNEQFF
TRBD1	once	TRBV30	TRBJ2-7	TGTGCCTGGAGTGTTGGGACAGGGTCCTTTTACGAGCAGTACTTC	CAWSVGTGSFYEQYF
.	.	TRBV11-2	TRBJ1-3	TGTGCCAGCGGGTATCAGACAAGGTCTCCATCTGGAAACACCATATATTTT	CASGYQTRSPSGNTIYF
TRBD1	.	TRBV10-3	TRBJ1-6	TGTGCCATCAGTGATCTGGGGGGACAGGGAAATTCACCCCTCCACTTT	CAISDLGGQGNSPLHF
.	.	TRBV7-8	TRBJ2-5	TGTGCCAGCACCGCCTCTACCATCGGCCGGACTCAAAGAGAGACCCAGTACTTC	CASTASTIGRTQRETQYF
TRBD2	.	TRBV27	TRBJ2-1	TGTGCCAGCAGTTCGAAGACTAGCGGGAGCCCCCACTACAATGAGCAGTTCTTC	CASSSKTSGSPHYNEQFF
TRBD1	.	TRBV15	TRBJ1-3	TGTGCCACCAGCAGACCTCCGGACAGGTTTATTGGAAACACCATATATTTT	CATSRPPDRFIGNTIYF
TRBD1	once	TRBV28	TRBJ1-2	TGTGCCAGCAGAACAGGGGACTTTCGAAGCTACACCTTC	CASRTGDFRSYTF
.	.	TRBV2	TRBJ2-1	TGTGCCAGCCTAGATGGGGGGAGCTCCTACAATGAGCAGTTCTTC	CASLDGGSSYNEQFF
TRBD1	.	TRBV2	TRBJ1-1	TGTGCCAGCATGGACAGGGTGGGTTACACTGAAGCTTTCTTT	CASMDRVGYTEAFF
.	.	TRBV30	TRBJ2-3	TGTGCCTCCCGAGCGGATTCTAGCACAGATACGCAGTATTTT	CASRADSSTDTQYF
TRBD2	.	TRBV19	TRBJ2-4	TGTGCCAGTAGTGTCCGGGACTACAAAAACATTCAGTACTTC	CASSVRDYKNIQYF
.	.	TRBV2	TRBJ1-6	TGTGCCAGCAGTTATAGGGGGTCTCCCTCCTATAATTCACCCCTCCACTTT	CASSYRGSPSYNSPLHF
TRBD2	.	TRBV5-1	TRBJ2-5	TGCGCCAGCAGCTTGGGGGCGGGGGGGGAAGAGACCCAGTACTTC	CASSLGAGGEETQYF
.	.	TRBV2	TRBJ1-4	TGTGCCAGCGGGACTTGGGAAAAACTGTTTTTT	CASGTWEKLFF
TRBD1	.	TRBV11-2	TRBJ2-7	TGTGCCAGCAGCTCGAAGACAGGGATGGTCTACGAGCAGTACTTC	CASSSKTGMVYEQYF
.	.	TRBV2	TRBJ1-1	TGTGCCAGCAGGCGACAGTTGAACACTGAAGCTTTCTTT	CASRRQLNTEAFF
.	.	TRBV10-3	TRBJ1-1	TGTGCCATCAGTGAGTCTGGCAGTGGGGGGGTTGAAGCTTTCTTT	CAISESGSGGVEAFF
.	.	TRBV27	TRBJ1-2	TGTGCCAGCAGTTTGATTGGAGGGCAGGACTATGGCTACACCTTC	CASSLIGGQDYGYTF
.	once	TRBV4-3	TRBJ2-7	TGCGCCAGCAGCCAAGGTGGGCAGGTAATCGACGAGCAGTACTTC	CASSQGGQVIDEQYF
.	.	TRBV9	TRBJ1-6	TGTGCCAGCAGCCGTCTAAATTCACCCCTCCACTTT	CASSRLNSPLHF
.	.	TRBV4-3	TRBJ1-3	TGCGCCAGCAGCTCTTCGACACTGAGAAACACCATATATTTT	CASSSSTLRNTIYF
.	few	TRBV7-9	TRBJ1-1	TGTGCCAGCAGCTTAAGCGGGGTACAGGAAGCTTTCTTT	CASSLSGVQEAFF
TRBD1	.	TRBV12-3/TRBV12-4	TRBJ1-1	TGTGCCAGCGGGCGACAGGGGGCCATTGAAGCTTTCTTT	CASGRQGAIEAFF
.	.	TRBV4-1	TRBJ1-6	TGCGCCAGCAGTTACCGACAGGAGGTTACTCTTAATTCACCCCTCCACTTT	CASSYRQEVTLNSPLHF
TRBD1	.	TRBV25-1	TRBJ2-7	TGTGCCAGCAGTGAATTTCAAGGACAGGGCCCCTACGAGCAGTACTTC	CASSEFQGQGPYEQYF
.	.	TRBV30	TRBJ1-5	TGTGCCTGGAGTGTAGTGGGCAGGACTAATCAGCCCCAGCATTTT	CAWSVVGRTNQPQHF
.	.	TRBV7-9	TRBJ2-7	TGTGCCAGCAGCTTAATGTACAGGCCAATCGAGCAGTACTTC	CASSLMYRPIEQYF
.	.	TRBV5-8	TRBJ1-1	TGTGCCAGCAGACAGACAGGTCTTGGCACTGAAGCTTTCTTT	CASRQTGLGTEAFF
TRBD1	.	TRBV19	TRBJ2-1	TGTGCCTCCTGCGGGCAGGGGGCGGATGAGCAGTTCTTC	CASCGQGADEQFF
TRBD1	.	TRBV5-4	TRBJ1-6	TGTGCCAGCAGCGTCGCAGGGACAGGGGGCTCACCCCTCCACTTT	CASSVAGTGGSPLHF